Sequencing of this TCR beta chain was carried out in a study of T cells in Graves' hyperthyroidism and ophthalmopathy. TCR beta CDR3 regions were amplified from RNA. Carried out on the TCR CDR3, a first-round RT-PCR used the HTBI primer set. TCRdb used MiXCR to reprocess the multiplex PCR reads, holding one entry per CDR3 protein. The sample records fewer than 450,000 distinct CDR3 sequences, 11% to 15% being singletons. Trimming removed 3 bases at V and 10 bases at J, with 16 bases between. Germline CDR1 reads LNHDA; CDR2 reads SQIVND (reference sequence). The CDR3 consists of 14 residues. The diagnoses drew upon clinical symptoms, serum thyroxine and TRAb, thyroid ultrasound and orbital computed tomography.

The receptor was derived from a man aged 50 to 59 with Graves' ophthalmopathy. J is TRBJ2-1 and V is TRBV19; TRBD2 is a possible D gene (6 bases). What was sequenced was blood. The CDR3 reads CASSIGRGVGEQFF. The CDR3 DNA sequence: TGTGCCAGTAGTATTGGGCGGGGTGTCGGCGAGCAGTTCTTC. The full variable domain, its missing parts supplied by reference TRBV19 and TRBJ2-1, is DGGITQSPKYLFRKEGQNVTLSCEQNLNHDAMYWYRQDPGQGLRLIYYSQIVNDFQKGDIAEGYSVSREKKESFPLTVTSAQKNPTAFYLCASSIGRGVGEQFFGPGTRLTVL.